This T cell receptor (beta chain) was profiled in a study of blood T cell repertoires in COVID-19. Across the study: T cells, B-cell-depleted T cells, or PBMCs supplied cDNA or gDNA.

Patients at the Seattle site were enrolled during active infection and followed longitudinally. Authors' analysis steps: Reference gene primer amplification in the assay estimated nucleated cell counts. Sequenced by immunoSEQ multiplex PCR; TCRdb stores in-frame clones only, minus some. V, J and clone size are those of that table, while D and trimming were read from the DNA. In the table there are under 45,000 clones, roughly 80% of which are singletons. The CDR3 totals 16 residues. In germline, CDR1 is KGHSH, CDR2 LQKENI. With 4 bases removed from V and 1 base from J, the gap between germline ends came to 11 bases.

This receptor was obtained from a man between 65 and 85 years old with COVID-19, enrolled during active disease. The gene calls are TRBV18 and TRBJ2-6; tentatively, D is TRBD2 (6 bases). The sequencing input was peripheral blood. The CDR3 here is CASSQAGGSGANVLTF. The CDR3 DNA sequence: TGTGCCAGCTCACAGGCCGGGGGATCTGGGGCCAACGTCCTGACTTTC.